A single sample gave rise to the 2 T cell receptor beta chains below, sequenced in a study of blood T cells in healthy people across ages. Alongside a J-beta primer mix, a sample-barcoded 5' primer served in a second PCR lasting roughly 6 to 11 cycles. TCRdb analysed the 5' RACE reads with MiXCR anew, one entry per CDR3 protein. The profile shows around 1,500,000 distinct CDR3 sequences, 28% of them singletons. Sequencing was done on a sample of blood. Receptor source: a woman in her twenties or thirties in good health.

The DNA of the CDR3 is TGTGCCAGCAGTTTAGCTTTATCGGGAAACACTGAAGCTTTCTTT. It is translated as CASSLALSGNTEAFF. V and J are TRBV12-3 or TRBV12-4 and TRBJ1-1, with D uncertain. This CDR3 comprises 15 residues. The V end lost 0 bases, the J end lost 2 bases, and 10 bases lay between the germline ends.

This clonotype was recorded many times. The V call is TRBV9, the J call TRBJ2-1; 7 bases agree with TRBD2. CDR1 SGDLS and CDR2 YYNGEE come from the germline V gene. CDR3 size: 18 residues. V was clipped by 3 bases and J by 0 bases; unmatched bases: 12. The CDR3 coding sequence is TGTGCCAGCAGCGCGCTGGAAGCGGGGACTTTCTCCTACAATGAGCAGTTCTTC. It codes for CASSALEAGTFSYNEQFF. Using reference TRBV9 and TRBJ2-1 for the parts outside the CDR3, the full variable domain is DSGVTQTPKHLITATGQRVTLRCSPRSGDLSVYWYQQSLDQGLQFLIQYYNGEERAKGNILERFSAQQFPDLHSELNLSSLELGDSALYFCASSALEAGTFSYNEQFFGPGTRLTVL.